These 7 T cell receptor beta chains share one sample of origin, sequenced in a study of tumor-infiltrating lymphocytes in localized non-small cell lung cancer. Profiled with immunoSEQ multiplex PCR; TCRdb holds only in-frame clones, not every one. Here the sample spans under 20,000 clones, 69% being singletons. The sequenced material came from lung tumor tissue. The receptors stem from a human donor with non-small cell lung cancer.

The chain links TRBV5-1 to TRBJ2-5, with D unresolved. CDR1 SGHRS and CDR2 YFSETQ come from the germline V gene. V lost 0 bases, J lost 2 bases, and 8 bases lay in between. The CDR3 spans 14 residues. CDR3 sequence (DNA): TGCGCCAGCAGCTTGGCCGGCAGTCAAGAGACCCAGTACTTC. Translating gives CASSLAGSQETQYF.

This sequence joins TRBV2 and TRBJ1-5; possible D gene TRBD1, 6 bases. The V end lost 5 bases, the J end lost 7 bases, and 15 bases lay between the germline ends. CDR3 size: 14 residues. CDR1 and CDR2 (germline): SNHLY, FYNNEI. The CDR3: CASSIAGAGQPQHF. In DNA form, the CDR3 reads TGTGCCAGCAGTATCGCAGGGGCAGGCCAGCCCCAGCATTTT.

The rearrangement links TRBV6-1 to TRBJ2-5; 7 bases are shared with TRBD2. The DNA end is a closer match to TRBJ2-7, so the J assignment may be wrong. The germline CDR1 and CDR2 sequences are MNHNS and SASEGT. The CDR3 is made up of 15 amino acids. The CDR3 reads CASSPLAGDSYEQYF. In nucleotides, the CDR3 is TGTGCCAGCAGCCCACTCGCGGGGGATTCCTACGAGCAGTACTTC.

This chain uses TRBV27 with TRBJ1-1, with unresolved D. The CDR3 runs to 13 residues. Germline V gives CDR1 MNHEY, CDR2 SMNVEV (reference sequence). The V gene lost 3 bases and the J gene lost 0 bases, with 5 bases spanning the gap. CDR3 bases: TGTGCCAGCAGTTTGTTGATGAACACTGAAGCTTTCTTT. It yields the protein CASSLLMNTEAFF.

This clone was picked up a small number of times. The genes are TRBV4-2 and TRBJ2-1; a possible D gene is TRBD2 (6 bases). V dropped 2 bases and J dropped 5 bases, with 16 bases sitting between them. Germline V gives CDR1 LGHNA, CDR2 YNFKEQ. The CDR3 consists of 16 residues. The CDR3 loop reads CASSQRGGGGHNEQFF. CDR3 in DNA: TGTGCCAGCAGCCAAAGAGGTGGGGGAGGACACAATGAGCAGTTCTTC.

This clone turned up a few times. The rearrangement joins TRBV5-1 to TRBJ1-1; possible D gene TRBD1, 5 bases. The CDR3 loop spans 15 amino acids. Trimming left V 2 bases short and J 0 bases short, with 11 bases between. Germline V gives CDR1 SGHRS, CDR2 YFSETQ. CDR3: CASSFIGGMNTEAFF. CDR3 DNA: TGCGCCAGCAGCTTTATCGGGGGTATGAACACTGAAGCTTTCTTT.

The chain joins TRBV6-5 to TRBJ1-2, with no clear D. The ends were cut back, 2 bases at V and 8 bases at J, with 9 bases in the middle. Germline CDR1 reads MNHEY; CDR2 reads SVGAGI. There are 12 residues in the CDR3. The CDR3: CASSYEGWGYTF. The CDR3 DNA reads TGTGCCAGCAGTTACGAGGGTTGGGGCTACACCTTC.